Below are 17 T cell receptor beta chains sequenced from a single sample in a study of blood T cell repertoires in COVID-19. Profiling relied on immunoSEQ multiplex PCR, and the TCRdb table lists in-frame clones only, not all of them. Among around 370,000 clones listed, 88% were seen once. The material sequenced was peripheral blood. These receptors all stem from a woman aged 70-85 years with COVID-19, enrolled during active disease.

The J gene is TRBJ2-7, the V gene TRBV4-2, with D maybe TRBD2 (7 bases). Trimming removed 4 bases from V and 0 bases from J, with 10 bases in between. CDR3 length equals 14 residues. Germline V gene lookup returns CDR1 LGHNA and CDR2 YNFKEQ. The DNA of the CDR3 is TGTGCCAGCAGCCGGGGGGGACACTCCTACGAGCAGTACTTC. Translated, it gives CASSRGGHSYEQYF.

V is TRBV5-1 and J is TRBJ2-3; D gene ambiguous. The CDR3 extends over 14 amino acids. Trimming left V 4 bases short and J 0 bases short, with 9 bases between. Germline V gene data show CDR1 as SGHRS and CDR2 as YFSETQ. The CDR3 is CASSQATSTDTQYF. CDR3 sequence (DNA): TGCGCCAGCAGCCAGGCTACTAGCACAGATACGCAGTATTTT.

This chain joins TRBV5-1 and TRBJ1-5; D unresolved. Trimming removed 7 bases at V and 5 bases at J, with 25 bases between. The germline CDR1 and CDR2 sequences are SGHRS and YFSETQ. The CDR3 extends over 17 amino acids. In DNA, the CDR3 is TGCGCCAGCCGCCCAACCAGGATCTATAGGAGGGATCAGCCCCAGCATTTT. It specifies CASRPTRIYRRDQPQHF.

The rearrangement joins TRBV5-1 to TRBJ1-1, with D unclear. V lost 0 bases and J 1 base, leaving 7 bases between the germline ends. The CDR3 sequence is 14 residues long. The germline CDR1 and CDR2 sequences are SGHRS and YFSETQ. The CDR3 protein is CASSLDIKNTEAFF. The CDR3 DNA reads as TGCGCCAGCAGCTTGGACATCAAGAACACTGAAGCTTTCTTT.

V gene TRBV5-1 combines with J gene TRBJ1-1; D remains unclear. Germline-derived CDR1 and CDR2 are SGHRS and YFSETQ. V dropped 6 bases and J dropped 8 bases, with 17 bases sitting between them. This CDR3 has 13 residues. The CDR3 sequence is CASKDGSSWEAFF. The DNA for the CDR3 is TGCGCCAGCAAAGATGGGTCTAGTTGGGAAGCTTTCTTT.

V usage is TRBV21-1 and J usage is TRBJ2-5; the table's D gene call, TRBD1, was not cross checked with the DNA. TRBV21-1 counts as a pseudogene. This CDR3 has 18 amino acids. The CDR3 here is CASSKARATGLRQETQYF. DNA for the CDR3: TGTGCCAGCAGCAAGGCTAGGGCGACAGGGCTTAGGCAAGAGACCCAGTACTTC.

This sequence joins TRBV29-1 and TRBJ2-7, with a weak D call TRBD1 (6 bases). The V end was cut by 4 bases, the J end by 3 bases, with 10 bases between. CDR3 length: 12 residues. Germline CDR1 is SQVTM and CDR2 is ANQGSEA. In DNA form, the CDR3 reads TGCAGCGTTGTAACAGGGTACTACGAGCAGTACTTC. It encodes CSVVTGYYEQYF.

The chain uses TRBV3-1 (or the pseudogene TRBV3-2) and TRBJ1-6; D is unclear. Germline-derived CDR1 and CDR2 are LGHDT and YNNKEL (reference sequence). The CDR3 spans 14 residues. V was cut by 2 bases and J by 10 bases, with 12 bases left in between. The CDR3 protein is CASSQPGLGSPLHF. Here the CDR3 DNA reads TGTGCCAGCAGCCAACCGGGATTAGGCTCACCCCTCCACTTT.

The J gene is TRBJ2-1, the V gene TRBV2; D unresolved. V lost 4 bases and J lost 7, with 11 bases in between. CDR1 and CDR2 (germline): SNHLY, FYNNEI. This CDR3 contains 13 residues. CDR3 sequence: CASSAPIVNEQFF. CDR3 sequence (DNA): TGTGCCAGCAGTGCCCCCATAGTAAATGAGCAGTTCTTC.

The rearrangement uses TRBV2 and TRBJ2-7; D remains unclear. Germline lookup yields CDR1 SNHLY and CDR2 FYNNEI. This CDR3 has 15 residues. V was trimmed by 7 bases and J by 2 bases, leaving 18 bases between them. As DNA, the CDR3 is TGTGCCAGCACCTTACTACCGACCGAAACCTACGAGCAGTACTTC. Its protein is CASTLLPTETYEQYF. Based on the CDR3 plus reference TRBV2 and TRBJ2-7, the full variable domain is EPEVTQTPSHQVTQMGQEVILRCVPISNHLYFYWYRQILGQKVEFLVSFYNNEISEKSEIFDDQFSVERPDGSNFTLKIRSTKLEDSAMYFCASTLLPTETYEQYFGPGTRLTVT.

The chain links TRBV27 to TRBJ1-2; D possibly corresponds to TRBD1 (5 bases). The V end lost 5 bases, the J end lost 4 bases, and 14 bases lay between the germline ends. In germline, CDR1 is MNHEY, CDR2 SMNVEV (reference sequence). There are 14 residues in the CDR3. The CDR3 is CASSGSGGSYGYTF. The CDR3 DNA follows: TGTGCCAGCAGTGGTTCGGGGGGAAGCTATGGCTACACCTTC.

The chain has TRBV6-6 and TRBJ1-3, with D perhaps TRBD1 (6 bases). The germline V gene has CDR1 MNHNY and CDR2 SVGAGI (reference sequence). The length of the CDR3 is 14 residues. V gave up 4 bases and J gave up 6 bases, with 13 bases separating them. The CDR3 sequence is CASSWGGAENTIYF. The CDR3 DNA follows: TGTGCCAGCAGTTGGGGGGGGGCAGAAAACACCATATATTTT.

This chain uses TRBV3-1 (or the pseudogene TRBV3-2) with TRBJ1-3; 8 bases are shared with TRBD1. The CDR3 runs to 16 residues. CDR1 LGHDT and CDR2 YNNKEL come from the germline V gene (reference sequence). Trimming cost V 0 bases and J 5 bases; bases outside gene matches: 6. In DNA, the CDR3 is TGTGCCAGCAGCCAAGAGGGGCAGGGGGCAAGAAACACCATATATTTT. Translation gives CASSQEGQGARNTIYF.

This clone was found a few times. This chain connects TRBV6-2 or TRBV6-3 to TRBJ1-3; D is ambiguous. Germline CDR1 is MNHEY and CDR2 is SVGEGT. V shed 0 bases and J shed 0 bases, with 6 bases lying between them. The CDR3 is made up of 15 amino acids. The CDR3 loop is CASSYSSGSGNTIYF. Written as DNA, the CDR3 is TGTGCCAGCAGTTACTCCTCAGGCTCTGGAAACACCATATATTTT.

V gene TRBV4-1 combines with J gene TRBJ2-5; 8 nucleotides line up with TRBD2. The germline V gene encodes CDR1 MGHRA and CDR2 YSYEKL. This CDR3 has 17 residues. V shed 1 base, J shed 2 bases, and the junction held 9 bases outside the gene matches. In DNA, the CDR3 is TGCGCCAGCAGCCAAGTTTTGCGGGGGGCGTCACAAGAGACCCAGTACTTC. Amino acid sequence: CASSQVLRGASQETQYF.

The chain couples TRBV4-3 to TRBJ2-1; 7 nucleotides align to TRBD2. CDR3 length: 13 residues. Germline-derived CDR1 and CDR2 are LGHNA and YSLEER. V shed 3 bases and J 13 bases; nucleotides not matched to a gene: 9. The CDR3 is CASSQGPAGVQFF. The CDR3 DNA reads as TGCGCCAGCAGCCAGGGCCCGGCGGGGGTCCAGTTCTTC.

About this clone itself: This same CDR3 is encoded by further DNA sequences in the sample. This chain uses TRBV18 with TRBJ2-7, with TRBD1 identical over 11 bases. The germline V gene has CDR1 KGHSH and CDR2 LQKENI. V lost 3 bases, J lost 2 bases, and 3 bases stayed unmatched. There are 15 residues in the CDR3. The CDR3 spells CASSPGTGGPYEQYF. The CDR3 DNA follows: TGTGCCAGCTCACCTGGGACAGGGGGTCCCTACGAGCAGTACTTC. The variable domain in full, with the rest retrieved from reference TRBV18 and TRBJ2-7, is NAGVMQNPRHLVRRRGQEARLRCSPMKGHSHVYWYRQLPEEGLKFMVYLQKENIIDESGMPKERFSAEFPKEGPSILRIQQVVRGDSAAYFCASSPGTGGPYEQYFGPGTRLTVT.